The 27 T cell receptor beta chains listed next were all sequenced from one sample in a study of T cells after posttransplantation cyclophosphamide. Clones were read by immunoSEQ multiplex PCR, and TCRdb kept only the in-frame ones, dropping some. The data show some 4,500 clones, 65% to 85% seen once. Busulfan-fludarabine conditioning, marrow transplant, and cyclophosphamide on days +3 and +4 were administered. Sample: PBMCs, taken 29 days after a stem cell transplant with posttransplant cyclophosphamide. The receptors shown here come from a male patient aged 45 to 59 who received an allogeneic stem cell transplant from an unrelated donor, was CMV-positive, and had acute GVHD only. These T cells may partly come from the graft donor.

In its sample, this clone was seen once. The V call is TRBV5-5, the J call TRBJ1-4, with 12 nucleotides matching TRBD1. V trimming: 6 bases; J trimming: 5 bases; junction bases outside the gene matches: 8. The CDR3 totals 16 residues. Germline CDR1 is SGHKS and CDR2 is YYEKEE (reference sequence). The CDR3 region has the DNA TGTGCCAGCAACAGGGACAGGGGGCAGGAGAATGAAAAACTGTTTTTT. Its protein is CASNRDRGQENEKLFF.

The table lists this clone with a few counts. J is TRBJ2-3 and V is TRBV2, with 10 bases aligning to TRBD1. V was clipped by 8 bases and J by 7 bases; unmatched bases: 15. From germline, CDR1 is SNHLY and CDR2 FYNNEI. The CDR3 is made up of 16 amino acids. This chain's CDR3 is CASPTARDRGSNTQYF. CDR3 sequence (DNA): TGTGCCAGCCCGACTGCCCGGGACAGGGGATCAAATACGCAGTATTTT.

The chain carries TRBV21-1 and TRBJ1-2; TRBD1, the table's D call, was not compared with the DNA. TRBV21-1 is labeled a pseudogene. This CDR3 region has 10 residues. CDR3 nucleotide sequence: TGTGCCAGCCAGGGCTATGGCTACACCTTC. It is translated as CASQGYGYTF.

J is TRBJ2-1 and V is TRBV28, with a tentative D call TRBD2 (7 bases). Germline V lookup: CDR1 MDHEN, CDR2 SYDVKM. This CDR3 has 15 residues. V was clipped by 7 bases and J by 6 bases, with 19 bases between them. Here the CDR3 DNA reads TGTGCCAGCAACCCTCCCGGGGGGCCCGGCAATGAGCAGTTCTTC. It is translated as CASNPPGGPGNEQFF.

This chain links TRBV30 with TRBJ2-3; TRBD2 matches at 16 bases. The germline V gene has CDR1 GTSNPN and CDR2 SVGIG (reference sequence). The length of the CDR3 is 18 residues. The J segment lost 6 bases and the V segment lost 0 bases, leaving 9 bases of the junction unmatched. This chain's CDR3 is CAWSVGGTSGGAGDTQYF. The CDR3 region has the DNA TGTGCCTGGAGTGTAGGGGGGACTAGCGGGGGGGCAGGGGATACGCAGTATTTT.

The J gene is TRBJ2-3, the V gene TRBV5-6; 7 positions match TRBD1. Looked up from germline, CDR1 is SGHDT and CDR2 is YYEEEE. With V trimmed by 4 bases and J by 0 bases, 8 bases remained unmatched. This CDR3 contains 16 residues. CDR3 sequence: CASSRAGTVSTDTQYF. The CDR3 DNA follows: TGTGCCAGCAGCCGCGCCGGGACAGTTAGCACAGATACGCAGTATTTT.

This chain connects TRBV7-2 to TRBJ2-1; D is undetermined. The germline CDR1 and CDR2 sequences are SGHTA and FQGNSA. CDR3 length equals 16 residues. V shed 3 bases and J shed 5 bases, with 17 bases lying between them. CDR3 in DNA: TGTGCCAGCAGCTTGCCAGTCACGTACCCTGACAATGAGCAGTTCTTC. This encodes CASSLPVTYPDNEQFF.

This clone was seen only once. The chain uses TRBV6-6 and TRBJ2-7, with 9 bases identical to TRBD2. The V gene's germline CDR1 is MNHNY and CDR2 SVGAGI (reference sequence). The V gene end was trimmed by 0 bases and the J gene end by 2 bases; junction bases not matched to a gene: 2. The CDR3 covers 15 residues. The DNA for the CDR3 is TGTGCCAGCAGTTACTCTAGCGGGAGACCCTACGAGCAGTACTTC. It specifies CASSYSSGRPYEQYF.

The genes are TRBV4-3 and TRBJ2-3; TRBD2 aligns across 11 bases. The trim removed 3 bases at V and 4 bases at J, leaving 12 bases unmatched. CDR1 is LGHNA, CDR2 YSLEER, per germline. The CDR3 has 18 residues. Written as DNA, the CDR3 is TGCGCCAGCAGCCATGGTGGGTTAGCGGGGGGGCGGGCAGATACGCAGTATTTT. This codes for CASSHGGLAGGRADTQYF.

The chain employs TRBV4-1 and TRBJ1-1, with D perhaps TRBD1 (5 bases). This CDR3 is 15 amino acids long. CDR1 and CDR2 from the germline V gene are MGHRA and YSYEKL. Trimming removed 2 bases from V and 1 base from J, with 11 bases in between. The CDR3 sequence: CASSQLQAWNTEAFF. CDR3 bases: TGCGCCAGCAGCCAATTACAGGCTTGGAACACTGAAGCTTTCTTT.

The chain carries TRBV10-3 and TRBJ1-2; no clear D gene. The CDR3 length is 15 residues. V lost 2 bases to trimming and J lost 3 bases, with 13 bases between them. Per germline, CDR1 ENHRY and CDR2 SYGVKD. The CDR3 protein is CAISESVRNDYGYTF. CDR3 DNA sequence: TGTGCCATCAGTGAGAGTGTGAGGAATGACTATGGCTACACCTTC.

The rearrangement links TRBV4-2 to TRBJ2-1; 7 bases are shared with TRBD2. The CDR3 length is 15 residues. In germline, CDR1 is LGHNA, CDR2 YNFKEQ. V lost 1 base and J lost 4; bases outside the gene matches: 4. The CDR3 DNA follows: TGTGCCAGCAGCCAAGTGCGGGGGACTTACAATGAGCAGTTCTTC. Residues: CASSQVRGTYNEQFF.

The chain recombines TRBV5-1 with TRBJ2-3; TRBD2 is a possible D gene (5 bases). This CDR3 spans 14 amino acids. Per the germline V gene, CDR1 is SGHRS and CDR2 is YFSETQ. Trimming pared 4 bases from V and 0 bases from J, leaving 9 bases between. The CDR3 DNA follows: TGCGCCAGCAGCGGTAGGACTAGCACAGATACGCAGTATTTT. Encoded protein: CASSGRTSTDTQYF. The variable domain in full, completed from reference TRBV5-1 and TRBJ2-3, reads KAGVTQTPRYLIKTRGQQVTLSCSPISGHRSVSWYQQTPGQGLQFLFEYFSETQRNKGNFPGRFSGRQFSNSRSEMNVSTLELGDSALYLCASSGRTSTDTQYFGPGTRLTVL.

In nucleotides, the CDR3 is TGCGCCAGCAGCCAGGTCCCGGGACAGCCTCAGCCCCAGCATTTT. Protein sequence: CASSQVPGQPQPQHF. The chain carries TRBV4-1 and TRBJ1-5, with 7 bases lining up with TRBD1. V dropped 3 bases and J dropped 6; count of bases not matched to a gene: 8. The CDR3 is 15 residues long. CDR1 MGHRA and CDR2 YSYEKL come from the germline V gene.

The chain links TRBV5-1 to TRBJ1-6, with 9 nucleotides matching TRBD1. The CDR3 is 15 residues long. J was trimmed by 8 bases and V by 4 bases; bases with no gene match: 7. Germline-derived CDR1 and CDR2 are SGHRS and YFSETQ. CDR3 nucleotide sequence: TGCGCCAGCAGCCGCGCGGGACAGGGCGATTCACCCCTCCACTTT. Amino acids: CASSRAGQGDSPLHF.

The chain joins TRBV30 to TRBJ1-5; 7 nucleotides align to TRBD1. CDR3 length: 13 amino acids. Germline-derived CDR1 and CDR2 are GTSNPN and SVGIG (reference sequence). The junction had 0 bases not matched to a gene; V was cut back by 2 bases and J by 2 bases. Written as DNA, the CDR3 is TGTGCCTGGAGTACAGGGGGCAATCAGCCCCAGCATTTT. Encoded protein: CAWSTGGNQPQHF.

The V call is TRBV19, the J call TRBJ2-1, with D possibly matching TRBD1 (6 bases). V dropped 0 bases and J dropped 4 bases, with 19 bases sitting between them. CDR1 and CDR2 (germline): LNHDA, SQIVND (reference sequence). This CDR3 spans 18 amino acids. CDR3 sequence: CASSIDTGTGLGYNEQFF. CDR3 nucleotide sequence: TGTGCCAGTAGTATAGACACCGGCACAGGGCTGGGGTACAATGAGCAGTTCTTC. Full variable domain (rest looked up from reference TRBV19 and TRBJ2-1): DGGITQSPKYLFRKEGQNVTLSCEQNLNHDAMYWYRQDPGQGLRLIYYSQIVNDFQKGDIAEGYSVSREKKESFPLTVTSAQKNPTAFYLCASSIDTGTGLGYNEQFFGPGTRLTVL.

The rearrangement uses TRBV7-9 and TRBJ1-1; D is possibly TRBD1 (6 bases). V lost 8 bases to trimming and J lost 2 bases, with 9 bases between them. The V gene's germline CDR1 is SEHNR and CDR2 FQNEAQ (reference sequence). The CDR3 extends over 12 amino acids. The DNA of the CDR3 is TGTGCCAGCCGGACAGTTAACACTGAAGCTTTCTTT. It translates to CASRTVNTEAFF.

The chain uses TRBV7-8 and TRBJ2-7; TRBD2 might be the D (6 bases). V lost 3 bases, J lost 10 bases, and 13 bases lay in between. CDR3 length: 12 residues. The germline gives CDR1 SGHVS, CDR2 FQNEAQ. The CDR3 loop reads CASSFDAGRQYF. The CDR3 region has the DNA TGTGCCAGCAGCTTCGACGCGGGAAGACAGTACTTC.

Here the CDR3 reads CASSLMGGLYNEQFF. The CDR3 DNA sequence: TGTGCCAGCAGCTTAATGGGGGGTCTTTACAATGAGCAGTTCTTC. The rearrangement uses TRBV7-3 and TRBJ2-1, with D possibly TRBD2 on 6 matching bases. Germline CDR1 reads SGHTA; CDR2 reads FQGTGA. This CDR3 contains 15 residues. V was trimmed by 1 base and J by 4 bases, leaving 11 bases between them.

A few counts support this clone. The CDR3 protein is CASSQDYQGGKPWPQHF. The CDR3 nucleotides read TGCGCCAGCAGCCAAGACTATCAGGGGGGCAAACCTTGGCCCCAGCATTTT. The gene calls are TRBV4-1 and TRBJ1-5; 7 positions match TRBD1. The junction had 14 bases not matched to a gene; V was cut back by 0 bases and J by 9 bases. CDR1 MGHRA and CDR2 YSYEKL come from the germline V gene. This CDR3 has 17 residues.

This chain's CDR3 is CSVGLGTSGTSTDTQYF. CDR3 sequence (DNA): TGCAGCGTTGGCCTGGGGACTAGCGGAACTAGCACAGATACGCAGTATTTT. This rearrangement joins TRBV29-1 to TRBJ2-3, with 11 bases aligning to TRBD2. J lost 0 bases, V lost 4 bases, and 9 bases had no gene match. Germline values: CDR1 SQVTM, CDR2 ANQGSEA. CDR3 length equals 17 residues.

CDR3 DNA sequence: TGTGCCAGCAGCGCCGAGGGACAGACCTACAATGAGCAGTTCTTC. Translating gives CASSAEGQTYNEQFF. V usage is TRBV2 and J usage is TRBJ2-1; TRBD1 agrees at 7 bases. This CDR3 region has 15 residues. Looked up from germline, CDR1 is SNHLY and CDR2 is FYNNEI. V shed 6 bases, J shed 2 bases, and the junction held 7 bases outside the gene matches.

A word on this clone: A far larger clone is one nucleotide away, so this likely arose from a read error. The J gene is TRBJ2-7, the V gene TRBV5-4, with 10 bases fitting TRBD2. Germline V gives CDR1 SGHNT, CDR2 YYREEE (reference sequence). The CDR3 contains 14 residues. The CDR3 here is CASSLSGRGYVQYF. The CDR3 bases are TGTGCCAGCAGCTTGAGCGGGAGGGGGTACGTGCAGTACTTC.

V is TRBV7-9 and J is TRBJ2-1, with 10 bases that match TRBD1. V shed 5 bases, J shed 3 bases, and the junction held 7 bases outside the gene matches. Per germline, CDR1 SEHNR and CDR2 FQNEAQ (reference sequence). The CDR3 spans 16 residues. CDR3 DNA sequence: TGTGCCAGCAGCAAGCCGGGACAGGGGAACTACAATGAGCAGTTCTTC. The encoded protein is CASSKPGQGNYNEQFF.

CDR3 loop: CAWSAKAGTSGRVIGELFF. The CDR3 DNA sequence: TGTGCCTGGAGTGCGAAAGCCGGGACTAGCGGGAGGGTGATCGGGGAGCTGTTTTTT. The chain combines TRBV30 with TRBJ2-2; TRBD2 matches 16 bases. Germline CDR1 reads GTSNPN; CDR2 reads SVGIG (reference sequence). This CDR3 has 19 amino acids. Trimming removed 1 base from V and 7 bases from J; junction bases left unmatched: 12.

V gene TRBV27 combines with J gene TRBJ2-7; 9 bases match TRBD1. The CDR3 covers 15 residues. Germline CDR1 and CDR2: MNHEY and SMNVEV (reference sequence). The J segment lost 3 bases and the V segment lost 4 bases, leaving 7 bases of the junction unmatched. The CDR3 region is CASSSTGTGFYEQYF. For the CDR3, the DNA is TGTGCCAGCAGTTCTACCGGGACAGGGTTCTACGAGCAGTACTTC.